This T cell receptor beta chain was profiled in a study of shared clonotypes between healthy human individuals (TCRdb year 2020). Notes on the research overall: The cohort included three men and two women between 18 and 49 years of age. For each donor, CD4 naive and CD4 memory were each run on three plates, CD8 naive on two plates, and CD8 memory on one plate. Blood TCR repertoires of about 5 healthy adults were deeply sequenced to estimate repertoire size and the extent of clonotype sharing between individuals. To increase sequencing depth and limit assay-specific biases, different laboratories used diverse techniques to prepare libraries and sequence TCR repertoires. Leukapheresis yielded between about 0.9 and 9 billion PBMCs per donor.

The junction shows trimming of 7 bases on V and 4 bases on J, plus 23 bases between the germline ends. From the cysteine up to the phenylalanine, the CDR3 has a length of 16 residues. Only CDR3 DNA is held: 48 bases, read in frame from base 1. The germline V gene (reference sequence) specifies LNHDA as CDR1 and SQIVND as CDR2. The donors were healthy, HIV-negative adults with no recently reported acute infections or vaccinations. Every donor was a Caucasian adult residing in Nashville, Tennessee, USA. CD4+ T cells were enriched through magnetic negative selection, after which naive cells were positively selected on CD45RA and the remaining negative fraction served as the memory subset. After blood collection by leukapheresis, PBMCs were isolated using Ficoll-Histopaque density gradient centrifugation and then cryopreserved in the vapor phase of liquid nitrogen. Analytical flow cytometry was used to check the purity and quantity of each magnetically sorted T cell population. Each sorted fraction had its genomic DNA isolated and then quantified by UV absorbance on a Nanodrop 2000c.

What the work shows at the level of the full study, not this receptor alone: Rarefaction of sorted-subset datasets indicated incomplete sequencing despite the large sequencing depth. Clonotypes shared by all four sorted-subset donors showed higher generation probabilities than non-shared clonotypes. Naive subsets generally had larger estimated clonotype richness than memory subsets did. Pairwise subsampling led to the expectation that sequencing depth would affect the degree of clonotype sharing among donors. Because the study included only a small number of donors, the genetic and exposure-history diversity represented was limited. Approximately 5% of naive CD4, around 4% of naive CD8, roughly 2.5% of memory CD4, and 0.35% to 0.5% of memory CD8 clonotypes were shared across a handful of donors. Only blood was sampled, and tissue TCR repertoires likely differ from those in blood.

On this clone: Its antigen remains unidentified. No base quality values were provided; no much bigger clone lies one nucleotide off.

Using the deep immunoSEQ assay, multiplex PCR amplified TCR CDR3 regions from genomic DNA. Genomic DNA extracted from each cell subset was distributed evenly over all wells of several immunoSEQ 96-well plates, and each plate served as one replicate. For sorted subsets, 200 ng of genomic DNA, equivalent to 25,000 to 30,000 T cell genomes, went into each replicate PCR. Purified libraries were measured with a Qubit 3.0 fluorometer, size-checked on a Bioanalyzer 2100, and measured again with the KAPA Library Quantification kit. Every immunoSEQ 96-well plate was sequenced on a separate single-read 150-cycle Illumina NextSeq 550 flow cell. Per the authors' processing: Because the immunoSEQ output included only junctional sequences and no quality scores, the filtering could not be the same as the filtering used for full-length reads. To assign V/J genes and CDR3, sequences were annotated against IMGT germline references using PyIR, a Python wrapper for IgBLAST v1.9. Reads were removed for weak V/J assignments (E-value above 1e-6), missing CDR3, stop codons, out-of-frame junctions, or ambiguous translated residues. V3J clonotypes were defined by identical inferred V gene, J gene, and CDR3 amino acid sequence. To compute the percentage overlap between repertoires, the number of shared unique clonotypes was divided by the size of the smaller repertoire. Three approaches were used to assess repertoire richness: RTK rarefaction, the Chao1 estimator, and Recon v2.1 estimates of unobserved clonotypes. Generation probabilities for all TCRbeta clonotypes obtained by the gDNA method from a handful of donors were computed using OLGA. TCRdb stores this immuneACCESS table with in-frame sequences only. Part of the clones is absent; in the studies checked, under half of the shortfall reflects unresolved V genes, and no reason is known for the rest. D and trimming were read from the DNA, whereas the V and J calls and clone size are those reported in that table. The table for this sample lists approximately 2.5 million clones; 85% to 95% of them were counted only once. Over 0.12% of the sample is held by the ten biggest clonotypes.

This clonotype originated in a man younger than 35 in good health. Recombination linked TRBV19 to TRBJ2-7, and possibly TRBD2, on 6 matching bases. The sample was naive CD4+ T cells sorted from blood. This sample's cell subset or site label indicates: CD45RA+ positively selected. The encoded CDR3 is CASTGGRVTGGYEQYF. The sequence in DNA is TGTGCCAGTACCGGGGGTCGGGTCACGGGCGGGTACGAGCAGTACTTC.